Described below is a single T cell receptor beta chain sequence and its context. It lacks a known antigen. No qualities accompany the bases; no much larger clone lies one base away. CDR1 and CDR2 are read off the germline V gene as MNHEY and SVGEGT. V has 0 bases trimmed and J has 1 base trimmed; junction bases matching no gene number 5. The CDR3 measures 17 amino acids from cysteine to phenylalanine. The read is trimmed to its CDR3 DNA, 51 bases read in frame from base 1. This entry belongs to a study of Graves' ophthalmopathy and Graves' hyperthyroidism (dated by TCRdb to 2017 to 2018). In the study overall: Stable hyperthyroidism was defined as no progression to ophthalmopathy within 18 months of follow-up. The study used TCR beta repertoire signatures to distinguish Graves' ophthalmopathy from Graves' hyperthyroidism and to predict progression to ophthalmopathy. In total, some 140 blood samples were TCR-sequenced: some 40 ophthalmopathy, 75 hyperthyroidism and around 17 hyperthyroidism-to-ophthalmopathy patients. A discovery set of about a hundred patients (43 ophthalmopathy, fewer than 60 stable hyperthyroidism) was enrolled to explore V-J signatures distinguishing ophthalmopathy from hyperthyroidism. The independent validation cohort included approximately 19 hyperthyroidism patients plus 17 patients who later progressed from hyperthyroidism to ophthalmopathy. In roughly 6 hyperthyroidism patients, the T-cell repertoire of thyroid tissue was compared with the T-cell repertoire of blood. Once sampling was done, hyperthyroidism patients were given methimazole at a starting dose of 30 mg daily, while ophthalmopathy patients were given high-dose intravenous methylprednisolone.

Hyperthyroidism patients were newly diagnosed, were aged 18 to 65 years, and had a disease duration under 2 months. Patients with other autoimmune diseases, uncontrolled infections, pregnancy or lactation were excluded from the study. Clinical symptoms, serum thyroxine, TRAb, thyroid ultrasound and orbital computed tomography formed the basis of the diagnosis. Total RNA was extracted using Trizol reagent, and RNA quality was checked on an Agilent 2100 Bioanalyzer. The research as a whole found: Ophthalmopathy was separated from stable hyperthyroidism by the 13-signature model with about 88% sensitivity and around 81% specificity in cross-validation and with 80%/75% in the test set. In validation, the model predicted ophthalmopathy progression with nearly 71% sensitivity and approximately 78% specificity; approximately 12 predicted patients were CT-confirmed with GO in a median of about 7.1 months. Sample size was not predetermined statistically, and investigators were not blinded to group allocation. Most expanded thyroid clonotypes with a frequency above 0.001 also appeared in blood, which suggests that blood repertoires may reflect the immune response in the thyroid.

For repertoire sequencing, TCR beta CDR3 regions were amplified from RNA transcripts. HTBI primers and the Qiagen OneStep RT-PCR kit were used in a first-round RT-PCR, which was followed by a second-round multiplex PCR, size selection and purification. Libraries were sequenced on an Illumina HiSeq2000 using paired-end 100 bp reads. As for the authors' bioinformatics: Reads were processed with SOAPnuke, discarding reads with adapters, uncalled bases, mean Phred below 15, or no exact constant-primer or identifier match. COPE v1.2.5 was used to merge high-quality paired reads. Unique nucleotide sequences were defined as clonotypes and aligned to IMGT TRB V, D and J references using MiTCR v1.1. The analysis was limited to V-J combinations with a frequency above 0.0001, which together covered about 99% of repertoires. For each V-J combination, a TCR clonal expansion and chaos score was defined as the ratio of F50 clonal expansion to chaos observed in the TCRdist matrix. Welch's t-statistics and random forest were used to reduce the features to approximately 13 V-J combinations, which were then used as input to a naive Bayes classifier. Thyroid-blood repertoire similarity was quantified with the Morisita-Horn index. TCRdb reanalyzed the raw reads on its own, using fastp at Q25 for trimming and MiXCR for clone calling, and kept in-frame beta chains. One record per CDR3 amino acid sequence lists the most common genes and DNA. These V and J calls are TCRdb output, not the study's own analysis. The sample has over a million distinct CDR3 sequences on record, 35% to 40% of them singletons. The ten largest clonotypes hold roughly 11% of the sample.

The sequenced material came from peripheral blood or thyroid tissue (not recorded which). The rearrangement joined TRBV6-2 or TRBV6-3 to TRBJ1-5, and TRBD1 aligns with 8 junction nucleotides. The sequence was collected from an adult man with Graves' hyperthyroidism. The nucleotides are TGTGCCAGCAGTTACTCCGGACAGGGATTAAGCAATCAGCCCCAGCATTTT. Its protein product is CASSYSGQGLSNQPQHF.